Shown below are 4 T cell receptor beta chains from a single sample sequenced in a study of identical twins. TCRdb passed the 5' RACE reads through MiXCR, listing each CDR3 protein once. The table lists 250,000 or so distinct CDR3 sequences, 5.5% to 7% of them singletons. These same records also appear under a second study, on yellow fever vaccine responses in identical twins.

The sample was memory (CD45RO+) T cells sorted from blood. All receptors derive from a woman under 30 in good health.

Points on this clonotype: This could be a read error, since a much larger clone is one nucleotide away. The CDR3 coding sequence is TGTGCCAGCGGATCGACAGGGGCCACAGATACGCAGTATTTT. Protein: CASGSTGATDTQYF. The chain couples TRBV27 to TRBJ2-3; 8 bases fit TRBD1. CDR1 MNHEY and CDR2 SMNVEV come from the germline V gene (reference sequence). The CDR3 is 14 amino acids. The V gene end was trimmed by 8 bases and the J gene end by 2 bases; junction bases not matched to a gene: 6.

This clonotype has ten or more counts. The CDR3 sequence is CASGQGSTEAFF. DNA of the CDR3: TGTGCCAGCGGACAGGGCAGCACTGAAGCTTTCTTT. This chain joins TRBV2 and TRBJ1-1; 8 bases fit TRBD1. In germline, CDR1 is SNHLY, CDR2 FYNNEI. V lost 8 bases, J lost 4 bases, and 3 bases stayed unmatched. This CDR3 has 12 amino acids.

Many counts were recorded for this clonotype. The chain carries TRBV29-1 and TRBJ2-3; possible D gene TRBD1, 6 bases. Germline-derived CDR1 and CDR2 are SQVTM and ANQGSEA. V was cut by 2 bases and J by 3 bases, with 18 bases left in between. The CDR3 covers 16 residues. In nucleotides, the CDR3 is TGCAGCGTTGAAAGCTCGGGCAGGGGTGGGACAGATACGCAGTATTTT. This encodes CSVESSGRGGTDTQYF.

There are a few counts of this clonotype. This chain uses TRBV5-6 with TRBJ2-2, with TRBD1 matching over 10 bases. The CDR3 is 16 residues long. The germline V gene encodes CDR1 SGHDT and CDR2 YYEEEE. V lost 4 bases to trimming and J lost 4 bases; unmatched junction nucleotides: 7. The DNA for the CDR3 is TGTGCCAGCAGCCATTTGGGACAGGGGTTCACCGGGGAGCTGTTTTTT. Its translation: CASSHLGQGFTGELFF.